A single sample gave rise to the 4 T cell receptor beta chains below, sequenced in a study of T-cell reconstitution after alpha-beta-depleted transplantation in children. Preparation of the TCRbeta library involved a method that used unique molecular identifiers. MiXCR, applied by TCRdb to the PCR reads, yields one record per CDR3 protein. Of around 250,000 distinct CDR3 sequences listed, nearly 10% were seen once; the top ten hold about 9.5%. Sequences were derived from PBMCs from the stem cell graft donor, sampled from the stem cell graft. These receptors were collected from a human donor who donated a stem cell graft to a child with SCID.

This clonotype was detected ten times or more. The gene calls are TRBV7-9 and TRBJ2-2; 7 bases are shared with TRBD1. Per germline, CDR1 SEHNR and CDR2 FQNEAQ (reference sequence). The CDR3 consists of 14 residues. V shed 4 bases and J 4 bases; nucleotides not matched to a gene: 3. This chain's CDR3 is CASSSTGSTGELFF. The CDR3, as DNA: TGTGCCAGCAGCTCGACAGGGTCCACCGGGGAGCTGTTTTTT.

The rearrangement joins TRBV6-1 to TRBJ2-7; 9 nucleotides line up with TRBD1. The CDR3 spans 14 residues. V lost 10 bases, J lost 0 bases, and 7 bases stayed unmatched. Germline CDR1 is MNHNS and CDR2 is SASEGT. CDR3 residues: CATRQGQGSYEQYF. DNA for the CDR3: TGTGCCACCAGGCAGGGACAGGGCTCCTACGAGCAGTACTTC.

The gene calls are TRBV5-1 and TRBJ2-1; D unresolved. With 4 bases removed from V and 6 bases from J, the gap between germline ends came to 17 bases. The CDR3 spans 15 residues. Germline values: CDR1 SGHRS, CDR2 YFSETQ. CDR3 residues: CASSLTTQTANEQFF. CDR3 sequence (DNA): TGCGCCAGCAGCCTGACAACCCAAACAGCCAATGAGCAGTTCTTC.

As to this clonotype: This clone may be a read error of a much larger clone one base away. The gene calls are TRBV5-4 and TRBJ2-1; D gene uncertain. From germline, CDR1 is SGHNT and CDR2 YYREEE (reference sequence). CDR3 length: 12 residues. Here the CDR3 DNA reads TGTGCCAGAAGCTTGAGGTTAGATGAGCAGTTCTTC. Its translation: CARSLRLDEQFF. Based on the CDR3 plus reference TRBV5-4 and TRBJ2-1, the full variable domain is ETGVTQSPTHLIKTRGQQVTLRCSSQSGHNTVSWYQQALGQGPQFIFQYYREEENGRGNFPPRFSGLQFPNYSSELNVNALELDDSALYLCARSLRLDEQFFGPGTRLTVL.